A selection of T cell receptor beta chains follows, all from one sample in a study of T cell repertoires in cytomegalovirus infection. MiXCR, applied by TCRdb to the reads, yields one record per CDR3 protein. The table shows about 260,000 distinct CDR3 sequences, with about an eighth occurring only once. The sample consisted of PBMCs. These receptors all come from a human donor in good health (CMV status not recorded). Some clones in this sample may be carry-over from other donors' samples. CDR3s include the opening cysteine and the closing phenylalanine or tryptophan. Each record gives: D gene, V gene, J gene, clone size, CDR3 protein, CDR3 DNA. The D gene is left open where the match is weak. Only part of the rows carry a size: once, few, many, or a class if the clone is expanded.

-	TRBV27	TRBJ1-2	few	CASGDLYGYTF	TGTGCCAGCGGGGACCTCTATGGCTACACCTTC
-	TRBV11-2	TRBJ2-3	few	CASSLDFNTDTQYF	TGTGCCAGCAGCTTAGATTTCAACACAGATACGCAGTATTTT
TRBD1	TRBV6-2/TRBV6-3	TRBJ1-5	few	CASRRDRVNQPQHF	TGTGCCAGCCGAAGGGACAGGGTTAATCAGCCCCAGCATTTT
-	TRBV12-3/TRBV12-4	TRBJ2-1	-	CASRDYQVGGQFF	TGTGCCAGCAGGGATTACCAGGTTGGGGGGCAGTTCTTC
-	TRBV7-9	TRBJ2-6	few	CASSAQGGGANVLTF	TGTGCCAGCAGCGCTCAGGGTGGAGGGGCCAACGTCCTGACTTTC
TRBD1	TRBV6-2/TRBV6-3	TRBJ2-6	many	CASGRDRGLAGANVLTF	TGTGCCAGCGGCCGGGACAGGGGATTAGCTGGGGCCAACGTCCTGACTTTC
-	TRBV5-1	TRBJ1-1	many	CASSSGLQGNTEAFF	TGCGCCAGCAGCTCGGGCTTACAGGGGAACACTGAAGCTTTCTTT
-	TRBV12-3/TRBV12-4	TRBJ1-5	-	CASSPPGERANQPQHF	TGTGCCAGCAGCCCTCCGGGTGAGAGAGCCAATCAGCCCCAGCATTTT
-	TRBV4-3	TRBJ1-4	-	CASSQDLGTPDEKLFF	TGCGCCAGCAGCCAAGATCTCGGGACACCAGATGAAAAACTGTTTTTT
TRBD2	TRBV7-2	TRBJ2-5	many	CASSSSGVAGGRETQYF	TGTGCCAGCAGCTCTTCCGGCGTAGCGGGGGGGAGAGAGACCCAGTACTTC
-	TRBV5-5	TRBJ2-1	-	CASDSRDFYNEQFF	TGTGCCAGCGACTCCCGGGACTTTTACAATGAGCAGTTCTTC
-	TRBV2	TRBJ2-1	many	CASRDDRNEQFF	TGTGCCAGCAGGGACGACCGGAATGAGCAGTTCTTC
-	TRBV20-1	TRBJ2-5	-	CSAYPILETQYF	TGCAGTGCTTACCCGATCCTGGAGACCCAGTACTTC
TRBD1	TRBV7-2	TRBJ1-3	-	CASSLTGATGNTIYF	TGTGCCAGCAGCTTGACAGGGGCGACTGGAAACACCATATATTTT
-	TRBV12-3/TRBV12-4	TRBJ1-1	-	CASSIRTEAFF	TGTGCCAGCAGTATACGTACTGAAGCTTTCTTT
-	TRBV12-3/TRBV12-4	TRBJ1-4	many	CASSPGRDNSGREKLFF	TGTGCCAGCAGCCCTGGTCGAGACAACAGCGGGAGAGAAAAACTGTTTTTT
TRBD2	TRBV7-2	TRBJ2-5	many	CASSPRTSGQETQYF	TGTGCCAGCAGCCCGCGGACTAGCGGTCAAGAGACCCAGTACTTC
-	TRBV7-2	TRBJ2-7	many	CASSFTPNNEQYF	TGTGCCAGCAGCTTTACCCCTAATAACGAGCAGTACTTC
-	TRBV20-1	TRBJ1-2	few	CSARDNTAGVKGYTF	TGCAGTGCTAGAGATAATACGGCAGGGGTGAAAGGCTACACCTTC
-	TRBV28	TRBJ1-5	-	CASRMGGPGPQHF	TGTGCCAGCAGGATGGGGGGCCCAGGGCCCCAGCATTTT
TRBD2	TRBV14	TRBJ2-5	-	CASSPGGLAEQETQYF	TGTGCCAGCAGCCCGGGGGGACTAGCGGAACAAGAGACCCAGTACTTC
-	TRBV28	TRBJ2-7	many	CASSLEAGAEQYF	TGTGCCAGCAGTTTGGAGGCAGGGGCCGAGCAGTACTTC
-	TRBV6-1	TRBJ2-3	-	CASSSRGSGDTQYF	TGTGCCAGCAGTTCCCGGGGGTCTGGGGATACGCAGTATTTT
-	TRBV11-2	TRBJ2-5	few	CASRTTGPQETQYF	TGTGCCAGCAGGACCACAGGCCCTCAAGAGACCCAGTACTTC
TRBD1	TRBV7-3	TRBJ2-2	many	CATRRDSNTGELFF	TGTGCCACCAGACGGGACAGTAACACCGGGGAGCTGTTTTTT
-	TRBV7-3	TRBJ2-3	many	CASSPEGAYTDTQYF	TGTGCCAGCAGCCCGGAGGGGGCTTACACAGATACGCAGTATTTT
TRBD2	TRBV20-1	TRBJ2-1	once	CSARTSGNEQFF	TGCAGTGCTAGGACTAGCGGGAATGAGCAGTTCTTC
-	TRBV29-1	TRBJ2-4	-	CSVKAGFSGNIQYF	TGCAGCGTAAAAGCAGGGTTTTCCGGAAACATTCAGTACTTC
-	TRBV7-3	TRBJ2-5	-	CASSPMPQETQYF	TGTGCCAGCAGCCCGATGCCCCAAGAGACCCAGTACTTC
-	TRBV7-6	TRBJ1-5	many	CASSIYVGPNQPQHF	TGTGCCAGCAGCATTTATGTGGGCCCTAATCAGCCCCAGCATTTT
-	TRBV5-1	TRBJ2-5	few	CASSLAENGGETQYF	TGCGCCAGCAGCTTGGCCGAGAATGGTGGAGAGACCCAGTACTTC